The clone carrying this TCR beta chain showed up just a few times. Its antigen is unidentified. The protocol was immunoSEQ multiplex PCR, while the TCRdb copy is restricted to in-frame clones and leaves out a portion. The sample lists about 94,000 clones, 85% occurring once. This entry comes from a study of T cell responses to AZD1222 COVID-19 vaccine. General study points: Reports indicate that nearly half of spike-specific TCRs are directed at unmutated variant regions. The study found vaccine-associated CD4 TCRs spanning spike, dominant at 160-218 and 743-854.

The germline V gene has CDR1 SGHRS and CDR2 YFSETQ. The CDR3 consists of 15 residues. Trimming stripped 3 bases from V and 0 bases from J, with 9 bases between. The material sequenced was peripheral blood, taken 28 days after the second AZD1222 dose. The chain couples TRBV5-1 to TRBJ2-2; D ambiguous. The TCR comes from an adult who received the AZD1222 COVID-19 vaccine. The CDR3 nucleotides are TGCGCCAGCAGCTCGACACTTACGAACACCGGGGAGCTGTTTTTT. Translated, it gives CASSSTLTNTGELFF.